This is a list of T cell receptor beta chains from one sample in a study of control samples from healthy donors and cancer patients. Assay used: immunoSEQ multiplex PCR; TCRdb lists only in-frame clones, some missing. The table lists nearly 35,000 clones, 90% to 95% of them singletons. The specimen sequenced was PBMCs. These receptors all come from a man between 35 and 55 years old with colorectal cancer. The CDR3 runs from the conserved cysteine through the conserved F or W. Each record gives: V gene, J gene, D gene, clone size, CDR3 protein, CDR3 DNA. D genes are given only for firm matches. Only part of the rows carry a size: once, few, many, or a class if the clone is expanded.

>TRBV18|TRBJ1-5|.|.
CASSTDGDTQPQHF
TGTGCCAGCTCAACCGACGGAGACACTCAGCCCCAGCATTTT
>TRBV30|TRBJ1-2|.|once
CAWSWGYGYTF
TGTGCCTGGAGTTGGGGGTATGGCTACACCTTC
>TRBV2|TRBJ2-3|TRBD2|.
CASAGGTNTQYF
TGTGCCTCCGCGGGGGGGACGAATACGCAGTATTTT
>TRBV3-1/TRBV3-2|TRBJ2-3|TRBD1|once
CASSKYTGGDTQYF
TGTGCCAGCAGCAAATACACAGGGGGAGATACGCAGTATTTT
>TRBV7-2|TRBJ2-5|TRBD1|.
CASSSGTGGGVTQYF
TGTGCCAGCAGCTCCGGGACAGGGGGTGGTGTGACCCAGTACTTC
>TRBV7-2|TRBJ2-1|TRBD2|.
CASSFSTSGGSRGEQFF
TGTGCCAGCAGCTTTAGCACTAGCGGGGGGTCTCGGGGTGAGCAGTTCTTC
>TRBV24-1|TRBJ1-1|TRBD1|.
CATSDSAGTGGSRTEAFF
TGTGCCACCAGTGATTCCGCCGGGACAGGGGGCTCTCGGACTGAAGCTTTCTTT
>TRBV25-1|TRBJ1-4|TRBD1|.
CASSASGTGYANEKLFF
TGTGCCAGCAGTGCGTCCGGGACAGGGTATGCGAATGAAAAACTGTTTTTT
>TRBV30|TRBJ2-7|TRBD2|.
CAWSPGGVTYEQYF
TGTGCCTGGTCCCCGGGGGGGGTTACCTACGAGCAGTACTTC
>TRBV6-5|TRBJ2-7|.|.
CATKDRSYEQYF
TGTGCCACCAAAGACAGGTCCTACGAGCAGTACTTC
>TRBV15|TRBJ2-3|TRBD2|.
CATSRELAGGSDTQYF
TGTGCCACCAGCAGAGAGTTAGCGGGGGGCTCAGATACGCAGTATTTT
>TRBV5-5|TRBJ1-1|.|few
CASSLLKNTEAFF
TGTGCCAGCAGCTTGCTCAAAAACACTGAAGCTTTCTTT
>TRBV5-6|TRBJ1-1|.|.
CASSRSGAGSTEAFF
TGTGCCAGCAGCCGGTCGGGGGCGGGGTCCACTGAAGCTTTCTTT
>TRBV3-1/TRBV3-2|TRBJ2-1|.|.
CASSQGVGSNEQFF
TGTGCCAGCAGCCAAGGGGTGGGGTCCAATGAGCAGTTCTTC
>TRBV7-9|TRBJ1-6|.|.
CASSLGDGVNSPLHF
TGTGCCAGCAGCTTAGGGGACGGCGTGAATTCACCCCTCCACTTT
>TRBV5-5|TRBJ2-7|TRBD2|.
CASSLGLGAGGPDEQYF
TGTGCCAGCAGCTTGGGTTTGGGAGCGGGGGGGCCGGACGAGCAGTACTTC
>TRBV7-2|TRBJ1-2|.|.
CASSRPEGGYTF
TGTGCCAGCAGCCGGCCCGAGGGGGGCTACACCTTC
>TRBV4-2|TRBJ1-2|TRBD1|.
CASSLGDRGRFPTF
TGTGCCAGCAGCCTGGGGGACAGGGGGCGCTTTCCCACCTTC
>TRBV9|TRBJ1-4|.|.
CASSVGGGVPDEKLFF
TGTGCCAGCAGCGTAGGAGGTGGGGTACCGGATGAAAAACTGTTTTTT
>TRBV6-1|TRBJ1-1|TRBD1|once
CASSEKLGQGGTEAFF
TGTGCCAGCAGTGAAAAGTTAGGACAGGGGGGTACTGAAGCTTTCTTT
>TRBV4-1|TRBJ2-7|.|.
CASSQAQVGGLTYEQYF
TGCGCCAGCAGCCAGGCGCAGGTAGGCGGATTGACCTACGAGCAGTACTTC
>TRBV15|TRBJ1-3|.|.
CATSLGQDGDSGNTIYF
TGTGCCACCAGCCTAGGACAAGACGGAGACTCTGGAAACACCATATATTTT
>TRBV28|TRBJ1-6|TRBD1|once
CASSPPTGENSPLHF
TGTGCCAGCAGTCCCCCGACAGGGGAGAATTCACCCCTCCACTTT
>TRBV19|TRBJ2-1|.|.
CASSIWGFNEQFF
TGTGCCAGTAGTATATGGGGTTTCAATGAGCAGTTCTTC
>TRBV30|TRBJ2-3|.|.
CAWSVSSTDTQYF
TGTGCCTGGAGTGTAAGTAGCACAGATACGCAGTATTTT
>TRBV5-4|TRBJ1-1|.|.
CASSPKGGNTEAFF
TGTGCCAGCAGCCCGAAAGGGGGAAACACTGAAGCTTTCTTT
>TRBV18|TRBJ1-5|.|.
CASSPPNQPQHF
TGTGCCAGCTCACCTCCTAATCAGCCCCAGCATTTT
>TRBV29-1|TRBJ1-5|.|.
CSVEAGDQSQHF
TGCAGCGTTGAGGCAGGGGATCAGTCCCAGCATTTT
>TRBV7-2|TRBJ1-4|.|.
CASSLETGLTNEKLFF
TGTGCCAGCAGCTTAGAAACGGGATTGACTAATGAAAAACTGTTTTTT
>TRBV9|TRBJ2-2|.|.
CASSVDPLGELFF
TGTGCCAGCAGCGTAGATCCGCTCGGGGAGCTGTTTTTT
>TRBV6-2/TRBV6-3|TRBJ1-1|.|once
CASSYGRNDVGTEAFF
TGTGCCAGCAGTTACGGCAGGAACGACGTCGGGACTGAAGCTTTCTTT
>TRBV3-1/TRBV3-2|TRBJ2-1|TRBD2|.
CASSLSGGNNEQFF
TGTGCCAGCAGCCTGAGCGGGGGGAACAATGAGCAGTTCTTC
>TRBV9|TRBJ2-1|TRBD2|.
CASSPGLAGGSYNEQFF
TGTGCCAGCAGCCCGGGACTAGCGGGGGGGTCCTACAATGAGCAGTTCTTC
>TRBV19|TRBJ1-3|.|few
CASSVTGSGNTIYF
TGTGCCAGTAGTGTAACAGGCTCTGGAAACACCATATATTTT
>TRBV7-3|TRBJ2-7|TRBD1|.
CASSLTGGVLSYEQYF
TGTGCCAGCAGCTTGACAGGGGGAGTTCTTTCCTACGAGCAGTACTTC
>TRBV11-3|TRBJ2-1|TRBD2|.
CASSLRGGAGVEQFF
TGTGCCAGCAGCTTACGCGGGGGGGCGGGAGTGGAGCAGTTCTTC
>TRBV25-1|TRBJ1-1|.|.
CASSEGGKSYTEAFF
TGTGCCAGCAGTGAGGGAGGAAAGTCGTACACTGAAGCTTTCTTT
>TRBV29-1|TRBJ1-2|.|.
CSVEGGGNGYTF
TGCAGCGTTGAGGGCGGGGGAAATGGCTACACCTTC
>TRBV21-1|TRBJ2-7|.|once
CASSKMTGDEQYF
TGTGCCAGCAGCAAAATGACGGGGGACGAGCAGTACTTC
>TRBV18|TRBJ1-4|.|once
CASSPGRPNNEKLFF
TGTGCCAGCTCACCTGGTCGACCGAATAATGAAAAACTGTTTTTT
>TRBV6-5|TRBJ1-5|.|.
CASFWGGIGNQPQHF
TGTGCCAGCTTTTGGGGGGGGATAGGCAATCAGCCCCAGCATTTT
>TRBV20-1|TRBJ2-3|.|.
CSARSLETQYF
TGCAGTGCTAGAAGTCTGGAGACGCAGTATTTT
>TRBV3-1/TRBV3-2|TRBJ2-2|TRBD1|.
CASSRDSRRNTGELFF
TGTGCCAGCAGCCGGGACAGCCGACGAAACACCGGGGAGCTGTTTTTT
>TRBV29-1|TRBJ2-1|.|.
CSALKFGDEQFF
TGCAGCGCATTAAAGTTCGGGGATGAGCAGTTCTTC
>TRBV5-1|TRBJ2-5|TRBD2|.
CASSHPLAGGRETQYF
TGCGCCAGCAGCCACCCCCTAGCGGGGGGCCGAGAGACCCAGTACTTC
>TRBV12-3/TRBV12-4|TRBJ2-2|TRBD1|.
CASNTGAGELFF
TGTGCCAGCAATACAGGGGCCGGGGAGCTGTTTTTT
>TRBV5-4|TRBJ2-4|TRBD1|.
CASSLEGGMAKNIQYF
TGTGCCAGCAGCTTGGAAGGGGGCATGGCCAAAAACATTCAGTACTTC
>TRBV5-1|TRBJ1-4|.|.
CASSFGVTTNEKLFF
TGCGCCAGCAGCTTCGGGGTCACAACTAATGAAAAACTGTTTTTT
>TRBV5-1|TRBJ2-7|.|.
CASSLWTVAYEQYF
TGCGCCAGCAGCTTGTGGACAGTAGCCTACGAGCAGTACTTC
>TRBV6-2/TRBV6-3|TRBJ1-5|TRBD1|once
CASSSGTGWTQPQHF
TGTGCCAGCAGTTCGGGGACAGGGTGGACTCAGCCCCAGCATTTT